This record concerns one TCR beta chain sequence. Its antigen is unknown. Within one base of it there is no much larger clone, and no base qualities were kept. These data belong to a study of control samples from healthy donors and cancer patients (dated by TCRdb to 2018 to 2020). Library method: the immunoSEQ multiplex PCR assay. The source is immuneACCESS, and TCRdb retained only in-frame sequences with V and J called. Part of the clones is not carried over; for the studies checked, unresolved V genes explain less than half of this, and the remainder is unexplained. Here the sample has approximately 97,000 clones; around 88% occur a single time. Clones ranked in the top ten supply 12% to 15% of the sample. Sequenced input: blood. The clonotype was recovered from a man aged 30 to 45 in good health.

The sequenced DNA is TGTGCCAGCAGCGTAGAAGCGGCGGACGCGCAGTATTTT. Its protein is CASSVEAADAQYF. This chain joins TRBV9 to TRBJ2-3; TRBD2 is a possible D gene, resting on 5 matching bases. Sequences SGDLS (CDR1) and YYNGEE (CDR2) are obtained from the germline V gene. Deletion took 0 bases off V and 10 bases off J, with a span of 12 bases between the germline ends. Counted from cysteine to phenylalanine, this CDR3 has 13 amino acids. The CDR3 DNA has 39 bases and is translated from base 1.